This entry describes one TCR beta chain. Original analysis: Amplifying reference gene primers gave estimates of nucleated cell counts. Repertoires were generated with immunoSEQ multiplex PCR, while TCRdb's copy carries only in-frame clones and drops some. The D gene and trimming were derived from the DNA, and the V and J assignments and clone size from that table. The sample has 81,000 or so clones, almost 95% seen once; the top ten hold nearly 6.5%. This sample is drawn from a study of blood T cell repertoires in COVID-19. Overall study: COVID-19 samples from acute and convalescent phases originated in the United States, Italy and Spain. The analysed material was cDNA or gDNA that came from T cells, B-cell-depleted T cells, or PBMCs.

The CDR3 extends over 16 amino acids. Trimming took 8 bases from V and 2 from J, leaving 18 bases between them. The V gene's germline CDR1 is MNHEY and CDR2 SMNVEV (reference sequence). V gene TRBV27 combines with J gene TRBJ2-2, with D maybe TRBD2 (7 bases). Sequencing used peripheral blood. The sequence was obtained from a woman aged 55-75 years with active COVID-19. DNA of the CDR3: TGTGCCAGCCGAAGAGGGGGGGCCTCAAACACCGGGGAGCTGTTTTTT. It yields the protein CASRRGGASNTGELFF.